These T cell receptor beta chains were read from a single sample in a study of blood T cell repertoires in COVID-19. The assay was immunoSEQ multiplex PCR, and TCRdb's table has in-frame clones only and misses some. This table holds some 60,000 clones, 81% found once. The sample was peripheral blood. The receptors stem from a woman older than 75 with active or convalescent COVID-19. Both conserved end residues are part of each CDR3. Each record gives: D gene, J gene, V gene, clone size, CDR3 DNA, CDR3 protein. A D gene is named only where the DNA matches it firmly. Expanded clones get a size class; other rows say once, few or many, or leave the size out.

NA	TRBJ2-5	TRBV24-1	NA	TGTGCCACCAGTGATGGAGGAGCCCAACAAGAGACCCAGTACTTC	CATSDGGAQQETQYF
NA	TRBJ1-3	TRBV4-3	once	TGCGCCAGCAGCCAAGATATGTCCAGGGTCGGAAACACCATATATTTT	CASSQDMSRVGNTIYF
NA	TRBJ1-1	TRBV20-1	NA	TGCAGTGCTAGTGGGGGCGGGATGAACACTGAAGCTTTCTTT	CSASGGGMNTEAFF
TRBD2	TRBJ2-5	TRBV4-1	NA	TGCGCCAGCAGCCAGGGAGGGGAGACCCAGTACTTC	CASSQGGETQYF
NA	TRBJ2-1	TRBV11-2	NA	TGTGCCAGCAGCCAGGACAAGTACAATGAGCAGTTCTTC	CASSQDKYNEQFF
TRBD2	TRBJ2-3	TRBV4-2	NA	TGTGCCAGCAGCCCAACTAGCGACACAGATACGCAGTATTTT	CASSPTSDTDTQYF
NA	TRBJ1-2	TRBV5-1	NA	TGCGCCAGCAGCGCAACGTCCCAACCCACGGGAGGCTACACCTTC	CASSATSQPTGGYTF
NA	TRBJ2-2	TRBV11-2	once	TGTGCCACCCAAGTCGGGGTTAACACCGGGGAGCTGTTTTTT	CATQVGVNTGELFF
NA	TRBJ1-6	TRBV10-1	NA	TGCGCCAGCAGTGAAGGGACATTCTCACCCCTCCACTTT	CASSEGTFSPLHF
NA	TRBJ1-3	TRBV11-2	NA	TGTGCCAGCAGCTCCCTTGAGGCTGGAAACACCATATATTTT	CASSSLEAGNTIYF
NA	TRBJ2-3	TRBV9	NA	TGTGCCAGCAGCGTAGTAGGTCAGGGTCCAGATACGCAGTATTTT	CASSVVGQGPDTQYF
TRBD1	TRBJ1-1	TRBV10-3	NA	TGTGCCATCAGTGATTGGGGACAGGGGGAGAACACTGAAGCTTTCTTT	CAISDWGQGENTEAFF
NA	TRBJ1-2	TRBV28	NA	TGTGCCAGCAACGCAGGGGCGGTTGGCTACACCTTC	CASNAGAVGYTF
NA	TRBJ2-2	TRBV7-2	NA	TGTGCCAGCAGCTTAGGAGGGCGGCAGGGGGGGAACACCGGGGAGCTGTTTTTT	CASSLGGRQGGNTGELFF
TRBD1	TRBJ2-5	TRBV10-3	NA	TGTGCCATCAGTAGAACAGGGGGCTCCCAAGAGACCCAGTACTTC	CAISRTGGSQETQYF
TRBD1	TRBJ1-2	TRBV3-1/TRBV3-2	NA	TGTGCCAGCAGCATGGCAGGGGGCACGCTTGGTGGCTACACCTTC	CASSMAGGTLGGYTF
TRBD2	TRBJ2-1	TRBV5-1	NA	TGCGCCAGCAGCTTGGGGACTAGCGGGCCCTACAATGAGCAGTTCTTC	CASSLGTSGPYNEQFF
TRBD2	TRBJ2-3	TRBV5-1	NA	TGCGCCAGCAGCTTGTTGGCTAGCGGGGGCACAGATACGCAGTATTTT	CASSLLASGGTDTQYF
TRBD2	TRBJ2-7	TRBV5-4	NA	TGTGCCAGCAGCCCGGGGGGGAACTCCTACGAGCAGTACTTC	CASSPGGNSYEQYF
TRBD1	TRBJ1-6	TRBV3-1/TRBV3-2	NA	TGTGCCAGCAGCCAGGGACAGGGGACTTTGCCCCTCCACTTT	CASSQGQGTLPLHF
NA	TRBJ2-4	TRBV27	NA	TGTGCCAGCAGTTTTGTGGACAGTGACATTCAGTACTTC	CASSFVDSDIQYF
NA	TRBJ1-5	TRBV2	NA	TGTGCCAGCAGTGAAAGCGGGGGGCATCAGCCCCAGCATTTT	CASSESGGHQPQHF
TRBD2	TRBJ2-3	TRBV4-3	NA	TGCGCCAGCAGCCAAGCGAGCGGGGGGGCGACAGATACGCAGTATTTT	CASSQASGGATDTQYF
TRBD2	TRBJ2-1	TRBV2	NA	TGTGCCAGCAGTATGGGGCTAGCGGGGGGGCTCTCCTACAATGAGCAGTTCTTC	CASSMGLAGGLSYNEQFF
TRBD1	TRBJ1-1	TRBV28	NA	TGTGCCAGCAGCCGAAGGACAGGCTTGGGGACTGAAGCTTTCTTT	CASSRRTGLGTEAFF
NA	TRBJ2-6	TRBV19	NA	TGTGCCAGTAGTTCTAGAGGCTCTGGGGCCAACGTCCTGACTTTC	CASSSRGSGANVLTF
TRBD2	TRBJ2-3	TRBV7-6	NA	TGTGCCAGCAGGGAGACTAGCGGGGGGGCGAGTACGCAGTATTTT	CASRETSGGASTQYF
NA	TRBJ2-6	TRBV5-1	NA	TGCGCCAGCAGCGCGGGACAGCCCTCTGGGGCCAACGTCCTGACTTTC	CASSAGQPSGANVLTF
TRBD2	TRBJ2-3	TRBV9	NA	TGTGCCAGCAGCACTAGCGGGGGGGATCCAGATACGCAGTATTTT	CASSTSGGDPDTQYF
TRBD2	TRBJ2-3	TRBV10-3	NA	TGTGCCATCAGTGAGTCGCGGGGGAGCACAGATACGCAGTATTTT	CAISESRGSTDTQYF
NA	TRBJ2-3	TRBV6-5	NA	TGTGCCCACGGCCAGGGTGGCGCAGATACGCAGTATTTT	CAHGQGGADTQYF
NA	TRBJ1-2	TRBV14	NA	TGTGCCAGCAGCCACCGAGACCGGGGGTCCTATGGCTACACCTTC	CASSHRDRGSYGYTF
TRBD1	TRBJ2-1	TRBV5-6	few	TGTGCCAGCAGCCAGGGACAGGGGTACTACAATGAGCAGTTCTTC	CASSQGQGYYNEQFF
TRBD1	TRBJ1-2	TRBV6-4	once	TGTGCCAGCAGTGACCCCCGGACAGGGGGTGGCGGCTATGGCTACACCTTC	CASSDPRTGGGGYGYTF
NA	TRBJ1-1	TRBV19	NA	TGTGCCAGTAGCGAAACAGGACCTGAAGCTTTCTTT	CASSETGPEAFF
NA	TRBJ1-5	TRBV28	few	TGTGCCAGCAGCACTACGGGGAGGGGTAGCAATCAGCCCCAGCATTTT	CASSTTGRGSNQPQHF
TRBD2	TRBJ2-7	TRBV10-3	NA	TGTGCCATCAGTACTAGCGGGGGCCTCGGCGAGCAGTACTTC	CAISTSGGLGEQYF
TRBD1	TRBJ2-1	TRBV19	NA	TGTGCCAGTAGTCCCGGACAGGCTTATGAGCAGTTCTTC	CASSPGQAYEQFF
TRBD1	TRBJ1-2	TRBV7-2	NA	TGTGCCAGCAGCCCCCAGGGGGTAAACTATGGCTACACCTTC	CASSPQGVNYGYTF
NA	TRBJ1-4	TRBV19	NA	TGTGCCAGTGGGCCGGGGTCGAATGAAAAACTGTTTTTT	CASGPGSNEKLFF
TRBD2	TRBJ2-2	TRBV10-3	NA	TGTGCCACCACCGACCTAGCGGGGGGTACCGGGGAGCTGTTTTTT	CATTDLAGGTGELFF
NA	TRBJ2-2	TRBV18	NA	TGTGCCAGCTCACCACGACAACAACCGAACACCGGGGAGCTGTTTTTT	CASSPRQQPNTGELFF
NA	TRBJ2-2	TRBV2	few	TGTGCCAGCAGTGAATTGTGGGGCCGAACCGGGGAGCTGTTTTTT	CASSELWGRTGELFF
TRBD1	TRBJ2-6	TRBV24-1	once	TGTGCCACCAGTGTTACAGGGGCTGGGGCCAACGTCCTGACTTTC	CATSVTGAGANVLTF
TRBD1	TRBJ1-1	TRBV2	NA	TGTGCCAGCAGTGGGACAGGGTTCGCTGAAGCTTTCTTT	CASSGTGFAEAFF
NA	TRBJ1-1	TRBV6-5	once	TGTGCCAGCACTCTGAGGGCAGGGAACACTGAAGCTTTCTTT	CASTLRAGNTEAFF
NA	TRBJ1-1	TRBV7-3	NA	TGTGCCAGCAGCTTTCAGGGAAGTACTGAAGCTTTCTTT	CASSFQGSTEAFF